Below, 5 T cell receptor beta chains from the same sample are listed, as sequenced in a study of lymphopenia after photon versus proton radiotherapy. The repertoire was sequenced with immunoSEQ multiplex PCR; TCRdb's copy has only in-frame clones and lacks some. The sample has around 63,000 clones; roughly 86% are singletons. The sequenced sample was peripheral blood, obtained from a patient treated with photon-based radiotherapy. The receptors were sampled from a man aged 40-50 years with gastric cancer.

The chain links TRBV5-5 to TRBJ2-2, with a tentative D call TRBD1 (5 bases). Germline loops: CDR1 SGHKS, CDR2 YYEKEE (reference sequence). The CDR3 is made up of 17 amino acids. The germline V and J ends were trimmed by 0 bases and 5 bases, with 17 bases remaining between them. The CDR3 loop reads CASSLGGRTSRTGELFF. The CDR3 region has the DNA TGTGCCAGCAGCTTGGGTGGAAGGACATCGCGGACCGGGGAGCTGTTTTTT.

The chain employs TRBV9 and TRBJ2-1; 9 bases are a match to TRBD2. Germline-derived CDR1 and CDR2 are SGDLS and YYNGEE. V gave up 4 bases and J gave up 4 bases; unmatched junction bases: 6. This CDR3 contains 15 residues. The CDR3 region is CASSPSGGRYNEQFF. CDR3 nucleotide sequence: TGTGCCAGCAGCCCAAGCGGGGGGCGATACAATGAGCAGTTCTTC.

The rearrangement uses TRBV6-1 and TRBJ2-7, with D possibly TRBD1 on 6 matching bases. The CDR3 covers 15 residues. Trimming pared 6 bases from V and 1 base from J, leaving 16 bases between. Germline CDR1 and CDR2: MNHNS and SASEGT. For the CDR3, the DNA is TGTGCCAGCAGCCCACAGGGATGGGGATCCTACGAGCAGTACTTC. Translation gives CASSPQGWGSYEQYF.

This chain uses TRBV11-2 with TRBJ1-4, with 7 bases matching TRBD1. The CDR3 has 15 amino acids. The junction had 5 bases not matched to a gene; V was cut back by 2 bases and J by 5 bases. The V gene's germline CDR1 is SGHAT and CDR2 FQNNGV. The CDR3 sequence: CASSLRQGTNEKLFF. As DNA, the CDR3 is TGTGCCAGCAGCTTACGACAGGGAACGAATGAAAAACTGTTTTTT.

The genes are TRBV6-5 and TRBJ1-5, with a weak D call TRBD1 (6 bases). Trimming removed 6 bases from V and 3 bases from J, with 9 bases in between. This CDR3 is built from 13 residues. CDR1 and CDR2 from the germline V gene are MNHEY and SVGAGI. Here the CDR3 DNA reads TGTGCCAGCAGCCGGACAGTCAATCAGCCCCAGCATTTT. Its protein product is CASSRTVNQPQHF.